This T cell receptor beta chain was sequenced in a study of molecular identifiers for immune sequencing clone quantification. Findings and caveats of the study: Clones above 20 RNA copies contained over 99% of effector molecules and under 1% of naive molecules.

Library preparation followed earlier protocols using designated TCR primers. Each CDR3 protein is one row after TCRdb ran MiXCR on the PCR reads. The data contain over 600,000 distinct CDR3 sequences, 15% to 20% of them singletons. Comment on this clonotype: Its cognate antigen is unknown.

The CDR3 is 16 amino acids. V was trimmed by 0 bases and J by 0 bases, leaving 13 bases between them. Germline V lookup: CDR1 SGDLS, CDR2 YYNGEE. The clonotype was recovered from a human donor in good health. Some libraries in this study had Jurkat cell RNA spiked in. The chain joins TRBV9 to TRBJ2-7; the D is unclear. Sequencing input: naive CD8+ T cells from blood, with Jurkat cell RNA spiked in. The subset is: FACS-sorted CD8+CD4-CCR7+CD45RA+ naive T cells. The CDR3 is CASSVGPGQSSYEQYF. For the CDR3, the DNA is TGTGCCAGCAGCGTAGGTCCCGGGCAGAGCTCCTACGAGCAGTACTTC. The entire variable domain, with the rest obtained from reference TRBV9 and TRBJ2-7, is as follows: DSGVTQTPKHLITATGQRVTLRCSPRSGDLSVYWYQQSLDQGLQFLIQYYNGEERAKGNILERFSAQQFPDLHSELNLSSLELGDSALYFCASSVGPGQSSYEQYFGPGTRLTVT.